The 32 T cell receptor beta chains below all came from one sample that was sequenced in a study of beta chain features in type 1 diabetes. What was sequenced were expressed TCRB transcripts, since all of the isolated RNA had been reverse transcribed. The assay was immunoSEQ multiplex PCR, and TCRdb's table has in-frame clones only and misses some. The repertoire holds about 28,000 clones, with roughly 50% as singletons. These receptors' targets are unknown. Study-wide findings and caveats: Moderately but significantly shorter TCRB CDR3s were found in Type 1 diabetes patients in all four CD4+ subsets.

Sequencing was carried out using Tregs from blood. The receptors were sampled from a woman aged 18-29 years with type 1 diabetes.

The genes are TRBV5-1 and TRBJ1-1; D is possibly TRBD1 (5 bases). The CDR3 length is 14 residues. V was shortened by 2 bases and J by 5 bases, with 13 bases between the two germline ends. Per the germline V gene, CDR1 is SGHRS and CDR2 is YFSETQ. The CDR3 nucleotides are TGCGCCAGCAGCTTCGTTACCGGGGGGACTGAAGCTTTCTTT. It specifies CASSFVTGGTEAFF.

The V gene is TRBV7-9, the J gene TRBJ1-5; tentatively, D is TRBD1 (6 bases). CDR1 is SEHNR, CDR2 FQNEAQ, per germline (reference sequence). Trimming stripped 5 bases from V and 1 base from J, with 12 bases between. The CDR3 extends over 15 amino acids. The CDR3 nucleotides read TGTGCCAGCAGCCCCGGACAGTCGAGCAATCAGCCCCAGCATTTT. Encoded protein: CASSPGQSSNQPQHF.

This clone was found once. J is TRBJ1-2 and V is TRBV2; no definite D call. CDR3 length: 13 residues. Trimming cost V 1 base and J 2 bases, with 5 bases left between them. Looked up from germline, CDR1 is SNHLY and CDR2 is FYNNEI. The CDR3 nucleotides are TGTGCCAGCAGTGAAGTGCGAAACTATGGCTACACCTTC. Residues: CASSEVRNYGYTF.

The chain recombines TRBV4-1 with TRBJ2-7; 10 bases align to TRBD1. The CDR3 covers 17 residues. Germline assignment: CDR1 MGHRA and CDR2 YSYEKL. V was clipped by 4 bases and J by 6 bases; unmatched bases: 15. CDR3 in DNA: TGCGCCAGCAGCCCACTCCCGGGACAGGGGAAATTCCCCGAGCAGTACTTC. Protein: CASSPLPGQGKFPEQYF.

The chain carries TRBV6-6 and TRBJ2-3; a weak D match, TRBD1 (6 bases). The V gene lost 2 bases and the J gene lost 2 bases, with 11 bases spanning the gap. Germline V gene sequence: CDR1 MNHNY, CDR2 SVGAGI (reference sequence). This CDR3 spans 15 amino acids. The CDR3 DNA follows: TGTGCCAGCAGTTACGAAGGACAGATCACAGATACGCAGTATTTT. Translated: CASSYEGQITDTQYF.

The genes are TRBV5-1 and TRBJ2-1; TRBD1 is a possible D gene (6 bases). Trimming removed 4 bases from V and 4 bases from J, with 15 bases in between. The germline CDR1 and CDR2 sequences are SGHRS and YFSETQ. The CDR3 consists of 15 residues. The CDR3 DNA sequence: TGCGCCAGCAGCCTAGGGGGAGCTGCATACAATGAGCAGTTCTTC. As protein: CASSLGGAAYNEQFF.

The chain employs TRBV9 and TRBJ2-5, with D tentatively TRBD2 (5 bases). V was pared by 3 bases and J by 5 bases, with 14 bases between. This CDR3 comprises 14 residues. Looked up from germline, CDR1 is SGDLS and CDR2 is YYNGEE. The CDR3 protein is CASSALGLQETQYF. The CDR3 nucleotides read TGTGCCAGCAGCGCACTAGGACTTCAGGAGACCCAGTACTTC. Supplemented by reference TRBV9 and TRBJ2-5, the full variable domain reads DSGVTQTPKHLITATGQRVTLRCSPRSGDLSVYWYQQSLDQGLQFLIQYYNGEERAKGNILERFSAQQFPDLHSELNLSSLELGDSALYFCASSALGLQETQYFGPGTRLLVL.

J is TRBJ1-5 and V is TRBV27, with D unclear. The V end was cut by 6 bases, the J end by 0 bases, with 9 bases between. The CDR3 spans 14 residues. Germline V gives CDR1 MNHEY, CDR2 SMNVEV (reference sequence). CDR3 sequence: CASRTGYSNQPQHF. The DNA for the CDR3 is TGTGCCAGCAGAACCGGTTATAGCAATCAGCCCCAGCATTTT.

The chain is built from TRBV29-1 and TRBJ2-5; D perhaps matches TRBD1 (5 bases). Trimming took 4 bases from V and 5 from J, leaving 14 bases between them. This CDR3 has 13 amino acids. The germline V gene encodes CDR1 SQVTM and CDR2 ANQGSEA. The CDR3 DNA reads as TGCAGCGTTGGCAGGGCCCAAGGGGAGACCCAGTACTTC. Amino acids: CSVGRAQGETQYF.

V and J are TRBV28 and TRBJ2-7, with TRBD2 identical over 11 bases. The germline gives CDR1 MDHEN, CDR2 SYDVKM. CDR3 length: 16 residues. V shed 7 bases, J shed 6 bases, and the junction held 14 bases outside the gene matches. The CDR3 sequence is CASNKSGASGRLEQYV. For the CDR3, the DNA is TGTGCCAGCAATAAGAGTGGCGCTAGCGGGAGGCTCGAGCAGTACGTC.

The chain couples TRBV5-1 to TRBJ2-3; 9 bases match TRBD2. With V trimmed by 0 bases and J by 3 bases, 5 bases remained unmatched. The CDR3 is 16 residues long. Germline assignment: CDR1 SGHRS and CDR2 YFSETQ. In DNA, the CDR3 is TGCGCCAGCAGCTTGGCCAAGCTAGCGGGGACAGATACGCAGTATTTT. This gives the protein CASSLAKLAGTDTQYF.

The chain has TRBV15 and TRBJ2-2, with 9 positions matching TRBD2. The trim removed 0 bases at V and 3 bases at J, leaving 11 bases unmatched. The CDR3 has 19 amino acids. Germline V gives CDR1 LNHNV, CDR2 YYDKDF (reference sequence). The CDR3 spells CATSRDPRGAGGYTGELFF. DNA of the CDR3: TGTGCCACCAGCAGAGATCCCCGAGGTGCGGGGGGGTACACCGGGGAGCTGTTTTTT.

V usage is TRBV6-1 and J usage is TRBJ1-5, with a weak D call TRBD1 (5 bases). The germline V gene has CDR1 MNHNS and CDR2 SASEGT. V was cut by 5 bases and J by 5 bases, with 13 bases left in between. CDR3 length: 14 amino acids. CDR3 amino acids: CASSLQGGDQPQHF. For the CDR3, the DNA is TGTGCCAGCAGTTTGCAGGGTGGGGATCAGCCCCAGCATTTT.

The chain is built from TRBV23-1 and TRBJ1-2; 7 bases agree with TRBD1. TRBV23-1 is an ORF; its function is uncertain. The J segment lost 3 bases and the V segment lost 10 bases, leaving 11 bases of the junction unmatched. This CDR3 comprises 14 residues. The CDR3 DNA is TGCGCCATTGTGACTCAACAGGGGTACTATGGCTACACCTTC. Encoded protein: CAIVTQQGYYGYTF.

The CDR3 sequence is CASTQGMNTEAFF. The CDR3 DNA is TGTGCCAGCACCCAGGGGATGAACACTGAAGCTTTCTTT. The genes are TRBV7-2 and TRBJ1-1; tentative D call: TRBD1 (6 bases). Germline assignment: CDR1 SGHTA and CDR2 FQGNSA. CDR3 length: 13 residues. The V gene lost 7 bases and the J gene lost 0 bases, with 9 bases spanning the gap.

This clone has just a few counts. The chain recombines TRBV10-2 with TRBJ1-5; TRBD1 agrees at 7 bases. V was pared by 6 bases and J by 3 bases, with 8 bases of the junction left unmatched. Germline CDR1 reads WSHSY; CDR2 reads SAAADI. The CDR3 consists of 15 residues. The DNA of the CDR3 is TGCGCCAGCAGCCGACAGGGACGAGACAATCAGCCCCAGCATTTT. Its protein product is CASSRQGRDNQPQHF.

V and J are TRBV5-1 and TRBJ2-2; TRBD2 matches 11 bases. Germline assignment: CDR1 SGHRS and CDR2 YFSETQ. This CDR3 has 16 amino acids. V trimming: 4 bases; J trimming: 5 bases; junction bases outside the gene matches: 7. Here the CDR3 reads CASSPSGTSGTGELFF. Written as DNA, the CDR3 is TGCGCCAGCAGCCCATCCGGGACTAGCGGTACCGGGGAGCTGTTTTTT.

The CDR3 loop reads CSAAKDTQYF. DNA of the CDR3: TGCAGTGCCGCGAAGGATACGCAGTATTTT. The chain joins TRBV20-1 to TRBJ2-3; D call uncertain. This CDR3 region has 10 residues. Germline CDR1 and CDR2: DFQATT and SNEGSKA (reference sequence). The V end lost 6 bases, the J end lost 6 bases, and 7 bases lay between the germline ends.

This clone was recorded a few times. This chain joins TRBV10-3 and TRBJ2-3; D gene uncertain. The CDR3 spans 13 residues. Trimming shortened V by 7 bases and J by 1 base, and 9 bases separated the two germline ends. The germline gives CDR1 ENHRY, CDR2 SYGVKD. CDR3 in amino acids: CAIKEAGTDTQYF. DNA for the CDR3: TGTGCCATCAAAGAGGCCGGCACAGATACGCAGTATTTT.

V is TRBV6-5 and J is TRBJ2-1; D not resolved. The CDR3 runs to 16 residues. The V end was cut by 0 bases, the J end by 7 bases, with 16 bases between. Germline assignment: CDR1 MNHEY and CDR2 SVGAGI. The CDR3 bases are TGTGCCAGCAGTTACTCGAATCCACTAATGGGTAATGAGCAGTTCTTC. Its protein product is CASSYSNPLMGNEQFF.

The V and J genes are TRBV28 and TRBJ2-5, with TRBD1 matching 8 bases. Losses at the gene ends were 6 bases for V and 5 bases for J; bases not matched to a gene: 14. The germline CDR1 and CDR2 sequences are MDHEN and SYDVKM. The CDR3 spans 16 residues. The chain's CDR3 is CASSTPGQGESETQYF. The CDR3 DNA follows: TGTGCCAGCAGCACTCCCGGACAGGGAGAATCGGAGACCCAGTACTTC.

The genes are TRBV19 and TRBJ2-5; TRBD2 matches 12 bases. Losses at the gene ends were 4 bases for V and 2 bases for J; bases not matched to a gene: 5. Germline V gene sequence: CDR1 LNHDA, CDR2 SQIVND (reference sequence). The CDR3 covers 16 residues. CDR3 nucleotide sequence: TGTGCCAGTAGTAAAACACTAGCGGGAGGTCAAGAGACCCAGTACTTC. It encodes CASSKTLAGGQETQYF.

V gene TRBV11-1 combines with J gene TRBJ2-5; 7 positions agree with TRBD1. V was clipped by 5 bases and J by 1 base; unmatched bases: 1. This CDR3 has 13 amino acids. Germline CDR1 reads SGHAT; CDR2 reads FQDESV (reference sequence). As DNA, the CDR3 is TGTGCCAGCAGCAGGGGGCCCCAAGAGACCCAGTACTTC. Translated, it gives CASSRGPQETQYF. The full variable domain, rest sourced from reference TRBV11-1 and TRBJ2-5, is EAEVAQSPRYKITEKSQAVAFWCDPISGHATLYWYRQILGQGPELLVQFQDESVVDDSQLPKDRFSAERLKGVDSTLKIQPAELGDSAMYLCASSRGPQETQYFGPGTRLLVL.

CDR3 DNA: TGTGCCAGCAGTTCACCCCGGGGAGGGAGTTATGGCTACACCTTC. Protein: CASSSPRGGSYGYTF. The V and J genes are TRBV6-5 and TRBJ1-2; D not certain. In germline, CDR1 is MNHEY, CDR2 SVGAGI. Trimming stripped 4 bases from V and 5 bases from J, with 17 bases between. The CDR3 totals 15 residues.

The V call is TRBV4-3, the J call TRBJ1-2, with TRBD1 identical over 10 bases. Germline CDR1 is LGHNA and CDR2 is YSLEER. This CDR3 comprises 15 residues. With 4 bases clipped from V and 4 bases from J, the junction kept 6 bases outside the gene matches. The CDR3 DNA reads TGCGCCAGCAGCCCGTCCCGGACAGGGGGCTATGGCTACACCTTC. It translates to CASSPSRTGGYGYTF.

The chain links TRBV5-1 to TRBJ2-2; TRBD2 matches at 8 bases. The CDR3 runs to 16 residues. With 5 bases clipped from V and 2 bases from J, the junction kept 8 bases outside the gene matches. The germline gives CDR1 SGHRS, CDR2 YFSETQ. CDR3 region: CASRTDSGINTGELFF. The DNA of the CDR3 is TGCGCCAGCAGGACAGATAGCGGGATCAACACCGGGGAGCTGTTTTTT.

In its sample, this clone was seen once. This chain connects TRBV28 to TRBJ2-5; weak D call: TRBD1 (5 bases). Germline lookup yields CDR1 MDHEN and CDR2 SYDVKM. V was trimmed by 5 bases and J by 5 bases, leaving 15 bases between them. The CDR3 sequence is 14 residues long. CDR3 loop: CASSIGHIKETQYF. CDR3 nucleotide sequence: TGTGCCAGCAGTATCGGACATATCAAGGAGACCCAGTACTTC. Supplemented by reference TRBV28 and TRBJ2-5, the full variable domain reads DVKVTQSSRYLVKRTGEKVFLECVQDMDHENMFWYRQDPGLGLRLIYFSYDVKMKEKGDIPEGYSVSREKKERFSLILESASTNQTSMYLCASSIGHIKETQYFGPGTRLLVL.

This clone has only a few counts. The chain is built from TRBV9 and TRBJ2-5; 8 bases map to TRBD1. After removal of 4 bases from V and 4 bases from J, the junction contained 6 bases not matched to a gene. This CDR3 is built from 14 residues. Germline-derived CDR1 and CDR2 are SGDLS and YYNGEE. Here the CDR3 reads CASSFQQGGETQYF. The CDR3 DNA reads TGTGCCAGCAGCTTCCAACAGGGGGGAGAGACCCAGTACTTC. The entire variable domain, with the rest obtained from reference TRBV9 and TRBJ2-5, is as follows: DSGVTQTPKHLITATGQRVTLRCSPRSGDLSVYWYQQSLDQGLQFLIQYYNGEERAKGNILERFSAQQFPDLHSELNLSSLELGDSALYFCASSFQQGGETQYFGPGTRLLVL.

This sequence joins TRBV7-9 and TRBJ1-1; TRBD1 aligns across 8 bases. The germline V gene encodes CDR1 SEHNR and CDR2 FQNEAQ (reference sequence). CDR3 size: 15 residues. Trimming at V came to 4 bases and at J to 1 base, leaving 5 bases not matched to a gene. CDR3 coding DNA: TGTGCCAGCAGCTCACAGGGACAGGCGAACACTGAAGCTTTCTTT. It translates to CASSSQGQANTEAFF. Using reference TRBV7-9 and TRBJ1-1 for the parts outside the CDR3, the full variable domain is DTGVSQNPRHKITKRGQNVTFRCDPISEHNRLYWYRQTLGQGPEFLTYFQNEAQLEKSRLLSDRFSAERPKGSFSTLEIQRTEQGDSAMYLCASSSQGQANTEAFFGQGTRLTVV.

This clone came up a few times. V gene TRBV7-9 combines with J gene TRBJ2-4; no reliable D call. V was clipped by 1 base and J by 0 bases, with 7 bases between them. The CDR3 sequence is 15 residues long. Germline V lookup: CDR1 SEHNR, CDR2 FQNEAQ (reference sequence). CDR3 region: CASSLETPAKNIQYF. The CDR3 DNA sequence: TGTGCCAGCAGCTTAGAGACTCCAGCCAAAAACATTCAGTACTTC.

This clone was seen a few times. The V gene is TRBV27, the J gene TRBJ2-2, with a tentative D call TRBD2 (7 bases). This CDR3 has 16 amino acids. Trimming removed 6 bases at V and 0 bases at J, with 14 bases between. Per the germline V gene, CDR1 is MNHEY and CDR2 is SMNVEV (reference sequence). The CDR3 sequence is CASSLRGGSNTGELFF. Here the CDR3 DNA reads TGTGCCAGCAGCTTAAGGGGGGGTTCGAACACCGGGGAGCTGTTTTTT.

V is TRBV5-1 and J is TRBJ2-3, with D tentatively TRBD2 (6 bases). The length of the CDR3 is 18 residues. V was trimmed by 4 bases and J by 2 bases, leaving 23 bases between them. Germline CDR1 is SGHRS and CDR2 is YFSETQ. CDR3 loop: CASSPAVSSGKFTDTQYF. As DNA, the CDR3 is TGCGCCAGCAGCCCGGCAGTGAGTAGCGGTAAATTCACAGATACGCAGTATTTT.